Below are 21 T cell receptor beta chains sequenced from a single sample in a study of graft-versus-host responses after intestinal transplantation. Here immunoSEQ multiplex PCR was the method, and the copy in TCRdb shows in-frame clones only, minus some. The sample lists around 69,000 clones; 90% were seen once. Their antigen targets remain unknown. The sample was unstimulated CD8+ T cells sorted from spleen or lymph node cells, taken before transplant. All receptors come from a human donor who was the organ donor for an intestinal transplant.

V and J are TRBV10-1 and TRBJ2-3; the D gene is possibly TRBD1 (7 bases). The CDR3 spans 13 residues. Trimming cost V 10 bases and J 4 bases, with 15 bases left between them. Per the germline V gene, CDR1 is WNHNN and CDR2 is SYGVQD (reference sequence). DNA for the CDR3: TGCGCCACCATGACAGGGAGGCCAGATACGCAGTATTTT. Translated, it gives CATMTGRPDTQYF.

V gene TRBV27 combines with J gene TRBJ1-5; perhaps TRBD1 as D (5 bases). CDR1 is MNHEY and CDR2 is SMNVEV in the germline V gene (reference sequence). The CDR3 runs to 15 residues. V was shortened by 6 bases and J by 5 bases, with 17 bases between the two germline ends. CDR3 amino acids: CASSEDSSYYQPQHF. For the CDR3, the DNA is TGTGCCAGCAGCGAAGACAGCTCCTACTATCAGCCCCAGCATTTT.

The chain recombines TRBV9 with TRBJ2-3; TRBD2 is a possible D gene (6 bases). V lost 0 bases to trimming and J lost 2 bases, with 7 bases between them. The germline V gene encodes CDR1 SGDLS and CDR2 YYNGEE. This CDR3 has 14 residues. CDR3 DNA: TGTGCCAGCAGCGTAGGGGGGGACACAGATACGCAGTATTTT. This translates into CASSVGGDTDTQYF.

The V call is TRBV6-6, the J call TRBJ1-5; 8 bases fit TRBD1. The V segment lost 6 bases and the J segment 11 bases; nucleotides outside the gene matches: 15. The CDR3 is made up of 15 amino acids. The germline gives CDR1 MNHNY, CDR2 SVGAGI (reference sequence). The DNA for the CDR3 is TGTGCCAGCAGCGTTCAGGACAGGGAGGATCAAGCCCAGCATTTT. Translation: CASSVQDREDQAQHF.

The chain has TRBV5-6 and TRBJ2-7; the match to TRBD2 covers 14 bases. The CDR3 loop spans 17 amino acids. Germline V gene lookup returns CDR1 SGHDT and CDR2 YYEEEE. The V segment lost 4 bases and the J segment 5 bases; nucleotides outside the gene matches: 11. The CDR3 nucleotides read TGTGCCAGCAGCGATCTGACTAGCGGGGGGGCTGTTGACGAGCAGTACGTC. Translated: CASSDLTSGGAVDEQYV.

This chain links TRBV5-8 with TRBJ1-6, with D perhaps matching TRBD1 (5 bases). The ends were cut back, 1 base at V and 5 bases at J, with 13 bases in the middle. CDR3 length: 16 amino acids. Per germline, CDR1 SGHTS and CDR2 YDEGEE. CDR3 DNA sequence: TGTGCCAGCAGCTTGCGAGTCAGGGCGGATAATTCACCCCTCCACTTT. It codes for CASSLRVRADNSPLHF. The full variable domain, completed using reference TRBV5-8 and TRBJ1-6, is EAGVTQSPTHLIKTRGQQATLRCSPISGHTSVYWYQQALGLGLQFLLWYDEGEERNRGNFPPRFSGRQFPNYSSELNVNALELEDSALYLCASSLRVRADNSPLHFGNGTRLTVT.

CDR3 sequence (DNA): TGTGCCAGCAGTGGTCAGGTCTACAATGAGCAGTTCTTC. It encodes CASSGQVYNEQFF. The chain uses TRBV25-1 and TRBJ2-1, with D unresolved. Germline-derived CDR1 and CDR2 are MGHDK and SYGVNS. V shed 4 bases and J shed 3 bases, with 7 bases lying between them. The CDR3 is made up of 13 amino acids.

The chain is built from TRBV5-6 and TRBJ2-3, with 7 bases that match TRBD2. The V gene end was trimmed by 4 bases and the J gene end by 1 base; junction bases not matched to a gene: 6. This CDR3 region has 15 residues. The V gene's germline CDR1 is SGHDT and CDR2 YYEEEE. The CDR3 spells CASSQAGQGTDTQYF. The DNA of the CDR3 is TGTGCCAGCAGCCAAGCGGGGCAGGGCACAGATACGCAGTATTTT.

This chain joins TRBV5-4 and TRBJ2-5, with a tentative D call TRBD2 (6 bases). Trimming removed 3 bases at V and 4 bases at J, with 13 bases between. CDR1 and CDR2 from the germline V gene are SGHNT and YYREEE (reference sequence). The CDR3 spans 14 residues. The CDR3 region is CASSSGLQVETQYF. DNA for the CDR3: TGTGCCAGCAGCTCGGGACTGCAAGTAGAGACCCAGTACTTC.

This clone was seen more than once but under ten times. The CDR3 sequence: CASSHPGSNQPQHF. The CDR3 DNA sequence: TGTGCCAGCAGCCACCCTGGCTCGAATCAGCCCCAGCATTTT. The chain uses TRBV27 and TRBJ1-5; D call uncertain. CDR3 length: 14 residues. CDR1 MNHEY and CDR2 SMNVEV come from the germline V gene (reference sequence). V lost 6 bases and J lost 4, with 13 bases in between.

This rearrangement joins TRBV9 to TRBJ1-4; 12 bases are a match to TRBD1. Trimming at V came to 4 bases and at J to 7 bases, leaving 8 bases not matched to a gene. This CDR3 spans 16 amino acids. The germline CDR1 and CDR2 sequences are SGDLS and YYNGEE. CDR3 DNA: TGTGCCAGCAGCTACGGGACAGGGGGCGGAGGTGAAAAACTGTTTTTT. It is translated as CASSYGTGGGGEKLFF.

V is TRBV6-5 and J is TRBJ2-5; D possibly corresponds to TRBD1 (6 bases). The CDR3 is 13 amino acids. The germline V gene has CDR1 MNHEY and CDR2 SVGAGI. Trimming took off 5 bases at V and 2 bases at J, with 9 bases between the two ends. The DNA for the CDR3 is TGTGCCAGCAGTGATCAGGGGCAAGAGACCCAGTACTTC. Translated: CASSDQGQETQYF.

The CDR3 region is CASRMIGGTHGELFF. CDR3 in DNA: TGTGCCAGCAGGATGATAGGCGGGACTCACGGGGAGCTGTTTTTT. The rearrangement uses TRBV2 and TRBJ2-2; possible D gene TRBD2, 6 bases. The V end was cut by 6 bases, the J end by 7 bases, with 18 bases between. The germline gives CDR1 SNHLY, CDR2 FYNNEI. This CDR3 contains 15 residues.

The rearrangement uses TRBV13 and TRBJ2-2; D perhaps matches TRBD2 (6 bases). Germline V gene sequence: CDR1 PRHDT, CDR2 FYEKMQ (reference sequence). The V end was cut by 11 bases, the J end by 0 bases, with 13 bases between. The CDR3 loop spans 14 amino acids. CDR3 residues: CACRGTSNTGELFF. CDR3 coding DNA: TGTGCCTGCCGCGGGACGTCGAACACCGGGGAGCTGTTTTTT.

CDR3 residues: CASSSGTGNTGELFF. The DNA of the CDR3 is TGTGCCAGCAGTTCCGGGACAGGGAACACCGGGGAGCTGTTTTTT. The chain links TRBV6-4 to TRBJ2-2, with 8 bases lining up with TRBD1. The CDR3 totals 15 residues. Looked up from germline, CDR1 is MRHNA and CDR2 is SNTAGT. Unmatched junction bases numbered 3, after V lost 5 bases and J lost 1 base.

J is TRBJ2-7 and V is TRBV5-6; the match to TRBD1 covers 10 bases. CDR3 length equals 15 residues. CDR1 and CDR2 (germline): SGHDT, YYEEEE. J gave up 5 bases and V 4 bases, and 9 bases lay outside the gene matches. For the CDR3, the DNA is TGTGCCAGCAGCGTCCGGGACAGGGGCGAGGACGAGCAGTACGTC. It yields the protein CASSVRDRGEDEQYV.

The rearrangement links TRBV12-5 to TRBJ2-3, with D possibly being TRBD2 (5 bases). The V end lost 8 bases, the J end lost 3 bases, and 21 bases lay between the germline ends. This CDR3 has 16 amino acids. Germline assignment: CDR1 LGHNT and CDR2 FRNRAP. The CDR3 loop reads CASMEVGGEATDTQYF. Written as DNA, the CDR3 is TGTGCTAGTATGGAGGTCGGAGGAGAAGCGACAGATACGCAGTATTTT.

This clone was seen just once. The chain employs TRBV29-1 and TRBJ1-4; 8 nucleotides line up with TRBD1. Germline assignment: CDR1 SQVTM and CDR2 ANQGSEA. CDR3 length: 16 amino acids. V dropped 0 bases and J dropped 7; count of bases not matched to a gene: 10. CDR3 coding DNA: TGCAGCGTTGAAGATTTGGTGACAGGGGTAGGTGAAAAACTGTTTTTT. It encodes CSVEDLVTGVGEKLFF.

J is TRBJ2-3 and V is TRBV7-8; TRBD2 agrees at 11 bases. V shed 0 bases and J 3 bases; nucleotides not matched to a gene: 2. CDR3 length: 16 amino acids. CDR1 SGHVS and CDR2 FQNEAQ come from the germline V gene. The CDR3 here is CASSLAGLAVTDTQYF. The DNA for the CDR3 is TGTGCCAGCAGCTTAGCGGGACTAGCGGTTACAGATACGCAGTATTTT.

The chain joins TRBV2 to TRBJ1-1; D perhaps matches TRBD1 (5 bases). CDR3 size: 14 residues. In germline, CDR1 is SNHLY, CDR2 FYNNEI. The V end lost 6 bases, the J end lost 1 base, and 12 bases lay between the germline ends. The CDR3 sequence: CASRYRPENTEAFF. Written as DNA, the CDR3 is TGTGCCAGCAGGTACAGGCCCGAGAACACTGAAGCTTTCTTT.

This chain connects TRBV6-6 to TRBJ2-7; possibly TRBD2 for D (7 bases). The germline V and J ends were trimmed by 2 bases and 6 bases, with 11 bases remaining between them. CDR3 length equals 13 residues. Looked up from germline, CDR1 is MNHNY and CDR2 is SVGAGI (reference sequence). CDR3 nucleotides: TGTGCCAGCAGTTACGGGGGGGCCAGCGAGCAGTACGTC. Residues: CASSYGGASEQYV.